Below, 17 T cell receptor beta chains from the same sample are listed, as sequenced in a study of T cell responses to AZD1222 COVID-19 vaccine. This table comes from immunoSEQ multiplex PCR, and its TCRdb copy is limited to in-frame clones, with some not included. The sample lists roughly 80,000 clones; just over 90% were seen once. Sequenced here: peripheral blood, sampled 28 days after the second AZD1222 dose. The receptors were gathered from an adult who received the AZD1222 COVID-19 vaccine.

V and J are TRBV14 and TRBJ2-3; possible D gene TRBD1, 5 bases. The CDR3 length is 16 residues. Germline assignment: CDR1 SGHDN and CDR2 FVKESK. V lost 1 base and J 2 bases, leaving 13 bases between the germline ends. The CDR3 reads CASSQAARVFTDTQYF. The CDR3 DNA is TGTGCCAGCAGCCAAGCGGCCAGGGTTTTCACAGATACGCAGTATTTT.

The J gene is TRBJ1-2, the V gene TRBV5-1; no firm D call. Germline V gives CDR1 SGHRS, CDR2 YFSETQ. V dropped 4 bases and J dropped 6 bases, with 13 bases sitting between them. The length of the CDR3 is 13 residues. For the CDR3, the DNA is TGCGCCAGCAGCGGCCACAGTGATGATGGCTACACCTTC. As protein: CASSGHSDDGYTF.

The chain links TRBV7-9 to TRBJ2-1; 7 positions match TRBD1. CDR3 size: 11 residues. V was pared by 5 bases and J by 14 bases, with 6 bases of the junction left unmatched. The germline gives CDR1 SEHNR, CDR2 FQNEAQ (reference sequence). CDR3 sequence: CASSPDRDEFF. The CDR3 coding sequence is TGTGCCAGCAGCCCCGACAGGGATGAGTTCTTC.

This clone was detected once. V and J are TRBV10-2 and TRBJ1-2; 8 nucleotides align to TRBD1. The CDR3 covers 15 residues. Unmatched junction bases numbered 10, after V lost 8 bases and J lost 2 bases. The germline gives CDR1 WSHSY, CDR2 SAAADI. CDR3 amino acids: CASEHNGTGNYGYTF. The CDR3 DNA follows: TGCGCCAGCGAACATAATGGGACAGGCAACTATGGCTACACCTTC.

The J gene is TRBJ2-3, the V gene TRBV7-6; D not resolved. This CDR3 is 16 amino acids long. Trimming cost V 4 bases and J 1 base, with 15 bases left between them. Per the germline V gene, CDR1 is SGHVS and CDR2 is FNYEAQ. The CDR3 DNA is TGTGCCAGCAGCTCTAGAGGCGGTAGGGGCACAGATACGCAGTATTTT. Protein sequence: CASSSRGGRGTDTQYF.

The chain employs TRBV7-9 and TRBJ2-2; D call uncertain. Germline-derived CDR1 and CDR2 are SEHNR and FQNEAQ (reference sequence). Trimming left V 2 bases short and J 3 bases short, with 10 bases between. This CDR3 contains 15 residues. CDR3 bases: TGTGCCAGCAGCTTAAAGGAACTCGACACCGGGGAGCTGTTTTTT. Residues: CASSLKELDTGELFF.

This clone was seen just once. The chain combines TRBV28 with TRBJ1-2, with a tentative D call TRBD1 (6 bases). This CDR3 comprises 15 residues. Between the trimmed V and J ends, which lost 1 base and 8 bases, there was a span of 17 bases. Germline-derived CDR1 and CDR2 are MDHEN and SYDVKM. The CDR3 protein is CASSLSGAGARGYTF. The CDR3 bases are TGTGCCAGCAGTTTATCGGGCGCAGGGGCAAGGGGCTACACCTTC.

The V and J genes are TRBV10-3 and TRBJ1-5; D is unclear. The V and J ends lost 2 bases and 7 bases respectively, with 6 bases between them. CDR1 is ENHRY, CDR2 SYGVKD, per germline. This CDR3 has 12 amino acids. CDR3 loop: CAISETSQPQHF. CDR3 DNA sequence: TGTGCCATCAGTGAGACTTCGCAGCCCCAGCATTTT.

The V gene is TRBV6-1, the J gene TRBJ1-4, with D unresolved. Trimming removed 1 base from V and 3 bases from J, with 6 bases in between. Germline CDR1 MNHNS, CDR2 SASEGT. This CDR3 has 14 residues. CDR3 amino acids: CASSEVRANEKLFF. The CDR3 coding sequence is TGTGCCAGCAGTGAAGTAAGAGCTAATGAAAAACTGTTTTTT.

The chain links TRBV28 to TRBJ1-5; D gene uncertain. The V end was cut by 4 bases, the J end by 9 bases, with 10 bases between. Germline V gene data show CDR1 as MDHEN and CDR2 as SYDVKM. CDR3 length: 12 residues. In nucleotides, the CDR3 is TGTGCCAGCAGTTCAGGTGATAGGCCCCAGCATTTT. Its translation: CASSSGDRPQHF.

CDR3 region: CASSPVAGLGETQYF. DNA of the CDR3: TGCGCCAGCAGCCCCGTAGCGGGTTTGGGAGAGACCCAGTACTTC. The V and J genes are TRBV5-1 and TRBJ2-5, with 7 positions matching TRBD2. V lost 4 bases, J lost 4 bases, and 10 bases stayed unmatched. The CDR3 is 15 residues long. Looked up from germline, CDR1 is SGHRS and CDR2 is YFSETQ.

V and J are TRBV3-1 (or the pseudogene TRBV3-2) and TRBJ1-4; no reliable D call. The ends were cut back, 4 bases at V and 0 bases at J, with 15 bases in the middle. This CDR3 is built from 17 residues. Germline CDR1 reads LGHDT; CDR2 reads YNNKEL (reference sequence). Here the CDR3 DNA reads TGTGCCAGCAGCCCGCCCCGGACCTTTACAACTAATGAAAAACTGTTTTTT. Translation gives CASSPPRTFTTNEKLFF.

This clone was counted once. The V gene is TRBV3-1 (or the pseudogene TRBV3-2), the J gene TRBJ1-4, with TRBD1 matching over 8 bases. J lost 5 bases, V lost 4 bases, and 6 bases had no gene match. The CDR3 consists of 15 residues. Germline V gives CDR1 LGHDT, CDR2 YNNKEL (reference sequence). CDR3 in DNA: TGTGCCAGCAGCCCAGACAGGGGAGGGAATGAAAAACTGTTTTTT. Encoded protein: CASSPDRGGNEKLFF.

The chain joins TRBV12-5 to TRBJ2-1, with D perhaps matching TRBD1 or TRBD2 (5 bases each). CDR1 and CDR2 (germline): LGHNT, FRNRAP. The CDR3 covers 16 residues. Trimming shortened V by 5 bases and J by 4 bases, and 18 bases separated the two germline ends. The CDR3 sequence: CASGPGRRVGYNEQFF. For the CDR3, the DNA is TGTGCTAGTGGTCCGGGACGTCGGGTGGGTTACAATGAGCAGTTCTTC.

The chain combines TRBV7-2 with TRBJ1-4, with a weak D call TRBD1 (6 bases). Germline V gives CDR1 SGHTA, CDR2 FQGNSA. V was shortened by 5 bases and J by 0 bases, with 10 bases between the two germline ends. CDR3 length: 15 amino acids. CDR3 sequence reads: CASSAQGATNEKLFF. CDR3 bases: TGTGCCAGCAGCGCACAGGGAGCAACTAATGAAAAACTGTTTTTT.

This chain links TRBV14 with TRBJ1-2; D unresolved. This CDR3 is built from 15 residues. V was shortened by 1 base and J by 8 bases, with 17 bases between the two germline ends. Germline CDR1 SGHDN, CDR2 FVKESK. CDR3 sequence: CASSQVGGVSGGYTF. CDR3 in DNA: TGTGCCAGCAGCCAAGTGGGTGGCGTGTCCGGGGGCTACACCTTC.

The V and J genes are TRBV3-1 (or the pseudogene TRBV3-2) and TRBJ1-3, with TRBD1 matching over 11 bases. Per germline, CDR1 LGHDT and CDR2 YNNKEL (reference sequence). This CDR3 is built from 15 residues. Trimming at V came to 6 bases and at J to 5 bases, leaving 6 bases not matched to a gene. Written as DNA, the CDR3 is TGTGCCAGCAGTCGCGGACAGGGGGCGCGAAACACCATATATTTT. This sequence encodes CASSRGQGARNTIYF.